Included here is one TCR beta chain sequence, with context. Its antigen is unknown. Some clones are missing from TCRdb's copy, which holds only in-frame ones; the method was immunoSEQ multiplex PCR. The data hold 150,000 to 160,000 clones, with 86% observed a single time. The data belong to a study of cytomegalovirus exposure and HLA in healthy donors. Overall study findings and caveats: Confirmation in vitro established that a few CMV-associated chains were specific for CMV antigens. The study put 150 to 200 TCR beta chains on its list as cytomegalovirus-associated. Despite most TCR sequences being rare, some public TCRs occurred in many donors.

Germline CDR1 reads SNHLY; CDR2 reads FYNNEI. V was pared by 6 bases and J by 4 bases, with 6 bases of the junction left unmatched. This CDR3 contains 15 residues. The material sequenced was PBMCs. The rearrangement joins TRBV2 to TRBJ2-1; TRBD2 matches 10 bases. The sequence came from a man in his late teens or twenties in good health and CMV-seropositive. The CDR3 nucleotides are TGTGCCAGCAGGGTTCTAGCGGGGGAATACAATGAGCAGTTCTTC. Protein sequence: CASRVLAGEYNEQFF.